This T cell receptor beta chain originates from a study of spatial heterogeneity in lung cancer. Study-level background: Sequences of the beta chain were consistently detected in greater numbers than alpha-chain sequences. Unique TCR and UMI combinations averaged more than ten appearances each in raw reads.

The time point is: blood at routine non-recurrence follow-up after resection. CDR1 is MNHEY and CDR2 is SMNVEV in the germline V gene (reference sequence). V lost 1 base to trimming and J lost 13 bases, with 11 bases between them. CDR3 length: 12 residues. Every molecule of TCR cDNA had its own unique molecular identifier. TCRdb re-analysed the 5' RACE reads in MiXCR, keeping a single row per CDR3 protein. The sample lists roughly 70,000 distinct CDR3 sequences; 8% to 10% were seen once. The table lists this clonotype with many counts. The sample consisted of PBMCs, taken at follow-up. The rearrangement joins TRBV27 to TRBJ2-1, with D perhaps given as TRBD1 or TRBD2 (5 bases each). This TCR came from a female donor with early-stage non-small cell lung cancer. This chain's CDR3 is CASSLLGDPQFF. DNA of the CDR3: TGTGCCAGCAGTTTATTGGGGGACCCCCAGTTCTTC.